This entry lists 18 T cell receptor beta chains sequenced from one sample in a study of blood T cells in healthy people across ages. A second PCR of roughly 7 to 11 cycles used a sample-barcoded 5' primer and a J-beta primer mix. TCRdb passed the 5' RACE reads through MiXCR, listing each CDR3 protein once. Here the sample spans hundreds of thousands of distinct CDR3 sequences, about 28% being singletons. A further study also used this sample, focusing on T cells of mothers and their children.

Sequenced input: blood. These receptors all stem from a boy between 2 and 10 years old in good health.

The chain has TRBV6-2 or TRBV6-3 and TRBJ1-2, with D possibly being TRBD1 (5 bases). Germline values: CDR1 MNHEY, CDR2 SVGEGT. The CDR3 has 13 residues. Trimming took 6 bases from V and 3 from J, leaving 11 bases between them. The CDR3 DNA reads TGTGCCAGCAGCTGGGGGACTTACTATGGCTACACCTTC. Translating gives CASSWGTYYGYTF.

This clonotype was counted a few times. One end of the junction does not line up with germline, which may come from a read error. CDR3 nucleotide sequence: TGCTCCCGGGACTTAGTGATCAAAAACATTCAGTACTTC. Amino acid sequence: CSRDLVIKNIQYF. The chain is built from TRBV7-3 and TRBJ2-4; the D gene is possibly TRBD2 (6 bases). This CDR3 contains 13 residues. Germline CDR1 is SGHTA and CDR2 is FQGTGA.

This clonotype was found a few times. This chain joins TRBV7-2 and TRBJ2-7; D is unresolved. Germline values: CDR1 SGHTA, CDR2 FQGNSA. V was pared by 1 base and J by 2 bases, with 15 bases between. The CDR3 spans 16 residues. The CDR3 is CASSLGVGKIPYEQYF. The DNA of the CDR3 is TGTGCCAGCAGCTTAGGGGTGGGGAAGATTCCCTACGAGCAGTACTTC.

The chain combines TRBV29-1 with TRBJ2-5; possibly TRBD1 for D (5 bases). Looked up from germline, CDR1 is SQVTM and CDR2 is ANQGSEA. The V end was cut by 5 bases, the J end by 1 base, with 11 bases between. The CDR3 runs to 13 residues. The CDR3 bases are TGCAGCGTTTCCCGACAGCCCCAAGAGACCCAGTACTTC. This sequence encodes CSVSRQPQETQYF.

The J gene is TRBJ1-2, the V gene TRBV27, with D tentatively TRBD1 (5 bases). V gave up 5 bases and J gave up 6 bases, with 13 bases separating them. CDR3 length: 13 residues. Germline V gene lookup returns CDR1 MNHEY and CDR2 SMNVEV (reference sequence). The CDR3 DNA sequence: TGTGCCAGCAGTCCCGGACACGGACATGGCTACACCTTC. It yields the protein CASSPGHGHGYTF.

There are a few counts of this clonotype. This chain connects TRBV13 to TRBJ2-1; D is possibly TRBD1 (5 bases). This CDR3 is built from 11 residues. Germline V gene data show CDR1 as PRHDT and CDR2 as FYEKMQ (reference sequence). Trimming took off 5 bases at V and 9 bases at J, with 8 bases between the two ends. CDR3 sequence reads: CASSGAGEQFF. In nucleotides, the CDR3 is TGTGCCAGCAGCGGGGCCGGTGAGCAGTTCTTC.

The CDR3 nucleotides read TGTGCCAGCAGAGATCGGGCTATCACAGATACGCAGTATTTT. The encoded protein is CASRDRAITDTQYF. This chain connects TRBV2 to TRBJ2-3; D gene uncertain. The CDR3 is 14 amino acids. Trimming left V 6 bases short and J 2 bases short, with 12 bases between. The V gene's germline CDR1 is SNHLY and CDR2 FYNNEI.

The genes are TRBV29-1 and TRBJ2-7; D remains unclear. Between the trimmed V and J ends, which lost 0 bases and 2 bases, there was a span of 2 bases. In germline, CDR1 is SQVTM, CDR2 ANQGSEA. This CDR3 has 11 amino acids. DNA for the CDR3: TGCAGCGTTGAAGAAGCCTACGAGCAGTACTTC. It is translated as CSVEEAYEQYF.

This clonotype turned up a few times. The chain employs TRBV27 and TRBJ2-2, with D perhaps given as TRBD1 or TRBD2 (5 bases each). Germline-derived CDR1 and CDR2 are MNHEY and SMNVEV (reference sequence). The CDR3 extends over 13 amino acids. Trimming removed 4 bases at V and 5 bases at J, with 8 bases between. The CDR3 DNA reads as TGTGCCAGCAGTTCCGAGGGGACCGGGGAGCTGTTTTTT. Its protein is CASSSEGTGELFF.

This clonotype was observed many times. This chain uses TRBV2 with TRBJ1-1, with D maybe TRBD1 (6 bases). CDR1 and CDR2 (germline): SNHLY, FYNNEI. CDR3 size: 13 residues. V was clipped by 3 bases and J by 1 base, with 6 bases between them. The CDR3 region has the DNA TGTGCCAGCAGTGACAGGGGGAACACTGAAGCTTTCTTT. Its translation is CASSDRGNTEAFF.

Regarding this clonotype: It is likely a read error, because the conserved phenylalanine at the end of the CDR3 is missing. The CDR3 DNA reads TGTGCCAGCAGCCGCCTCGGGGCCAAGTACAATGAGCAGTTCTCC. Translating it yields CASSRLGAKYNEQFS. The J gene is TRBJ2-1, the V gene TRBV5-4; the D gene could be TRBD1 or TRBD2 (5 bases each). The V gene's germline CDR1 is SGHNT and CDR2 YYREEE (reference sequence). The CDR3 sequence is 15 residues long. V lost 4 bases, J lost 4 bases, and 15 bases lay in between.

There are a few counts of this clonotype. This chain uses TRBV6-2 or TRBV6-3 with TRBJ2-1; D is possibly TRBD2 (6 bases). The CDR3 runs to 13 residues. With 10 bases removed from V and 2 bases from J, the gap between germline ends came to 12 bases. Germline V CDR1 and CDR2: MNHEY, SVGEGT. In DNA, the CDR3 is TGTGCCACCTATAGCGGAGCCTACAATGAGCAGTTCTTC. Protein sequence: CATYSGAYNEQFF.

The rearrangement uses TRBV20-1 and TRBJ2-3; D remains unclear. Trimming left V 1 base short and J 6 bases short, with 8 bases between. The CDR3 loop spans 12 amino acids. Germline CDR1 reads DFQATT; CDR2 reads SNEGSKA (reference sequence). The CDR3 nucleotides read TGCAGTGCTAGAGCTCCGTCGGATACGCAGTATTTT. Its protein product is CSARAPSDTQYF.

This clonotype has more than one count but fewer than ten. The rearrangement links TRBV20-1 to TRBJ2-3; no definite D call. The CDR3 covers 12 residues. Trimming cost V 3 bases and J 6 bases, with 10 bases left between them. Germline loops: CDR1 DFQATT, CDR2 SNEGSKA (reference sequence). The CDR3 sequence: CSARAPGDTQYF. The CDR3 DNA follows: TGCAGTGCTAGGGCCCCCGGGGATACGCAGTATTTT.

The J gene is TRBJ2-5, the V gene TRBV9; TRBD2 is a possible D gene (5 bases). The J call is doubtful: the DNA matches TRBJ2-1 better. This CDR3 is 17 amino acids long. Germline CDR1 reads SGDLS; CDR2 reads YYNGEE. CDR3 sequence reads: CASSVVSAGAGGNEQFF. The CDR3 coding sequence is TGTGCCAGCAGCGTAGTATCGGCGGGCGCCGGCGGCAATGAGCAGTTCTTC.

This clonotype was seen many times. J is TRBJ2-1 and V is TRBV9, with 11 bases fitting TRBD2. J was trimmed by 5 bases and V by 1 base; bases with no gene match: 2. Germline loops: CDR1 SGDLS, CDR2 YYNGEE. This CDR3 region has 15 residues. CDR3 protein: CASSVLAGGNNEQFF. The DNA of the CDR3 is TGTGCCAGCAGCGTATTAGCGGGGGGGAACAATGAGCAGTTCTTC.

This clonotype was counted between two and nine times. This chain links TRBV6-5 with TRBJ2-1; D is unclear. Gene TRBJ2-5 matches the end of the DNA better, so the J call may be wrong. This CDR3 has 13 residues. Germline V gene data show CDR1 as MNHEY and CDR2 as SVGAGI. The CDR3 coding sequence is TGTGCCAGCAGTTACGGGGTTGGGCAGACCCAGTACTTC. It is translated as CASSYGVGQTQYF.

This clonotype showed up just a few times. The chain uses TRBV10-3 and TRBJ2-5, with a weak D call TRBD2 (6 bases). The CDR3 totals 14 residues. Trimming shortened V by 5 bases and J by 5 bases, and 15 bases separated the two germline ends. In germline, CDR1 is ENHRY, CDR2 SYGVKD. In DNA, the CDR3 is TGTGCCATCAGTTCCCCGGGGGTCCAGGAGACCCAGTACTTC. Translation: CAISSPGVQETQYF.